This TCR beta chain was profiled in a study of a mutant IDH1 vaccine in newly diagnosed glioma. Stated time point: week 11, during vaccination. Topical imiquimod accompanied each vaccine dose, which consisted of 300 ug of mutant IDH1 20-mer peptide. This CDR3 has 14 amino acids. After removal of 0 bases from V and 3 bases from J, the junction contained 2 bases not matched to a gene. CDR1 is SGDLS and CDR2 is YYNGEE in the germline V gene. Profiling relied on immunoSEQ multiplex PCR, and the TCRdb table lists in-frame clones only, not all of them. The table has around 26,000 clones, about 70% seen once. As to this clone: What it binds is not known.

This chain connects TRBV9 to TRBJ2-7, with 8 bases matching TRBD2. This material consisted of peripheral blood mononuclear cells (PBMCs), taken from a glioma patient whose treatment included an IDH1 peptide vaccine. This clonotype was obtained from a man aged 18 to 30 with glioma. Some clones in this sample may be carry-over from other donors' samples. CDR3 nucleotide sequence: TGTGCCAGCAGCGTAGCGGGAGGGGGCTACGAGCAGTACTTC. This codes for CASSVAGGGYEQYF.